Below are 14 T cell receptor beta chains sequenced from a single sample in a study of blood T cell repertoires in COVID-19. Libraries were prepared by immunoSEQ multiplex PCR; TCRdb keeps only in-frame clonotypes and omits some of them. The sample records 150,000 or so clones, roughly 90% being singletons. Sequenced input: peripheral blood. The receptors derive from a man aged 55 to 70 with active or convalescent COVID-19.

The chain links TRBV4-1 to TRBJ1-5; unclear D gene. This CDR3 comprises 14 residues. CDR1 is MGHRA, CDR2 YSYEKL, per germline. The V and J ends lost 5 bases and 7 bases respectively, with 15 bases between them. The DNA for the CDR3 is TGCGCCAGCAGCTTAAGTCCCGGAGGGCAGCCCCAGCATTTT. Its protein product is CASSLSPGGQPQHF.

V usage is TRBV19 and J usage is TRBJ2-2, with 10 bases identical to TRBD1. Germline values: CDR1 LNHDA, CDR2 SQIVND (reference sequence). With 2 bases clipped from V and 6 bases from J, the junction kept 6 bases outside the gene matches. The CDR3 runs to 16 residues. The CDR3 DNA follows: TGTGCCAGTAGTATACGACAGGGGGCCCCCCCCGGGGAGCTGTTTTTT. Translating gives CASSIRQGAPPGELFF.

The count of this clone is one. The chain has TRBV19 and TRBJ2-2, with a weak D call TRBD1 (5 bases). The CDR3 has 15 amino acids. Between the trimmed V and J ends, which lost 3 bases and 1 base, there was a span of 9 bases. Germline CDR1 is LNHDA and CDR2 is SQIVND (reference sequence). DNA for the CDR3: TGTGCCAGTAGTATGTGGCAGGGGAACACCGGGGAGCTGTTTTTT. This translates into CASSMWQGNTGELFF.

CDR3 region: CASSGTSGTLTYNEQFF. The CDR3 bases are TGTGCCAGCAGCGGGACTAGCGGGACCTTGACCTACAATGAGCAGTTCTTC. This chain joins TRBV9 and TRBJ2-1; TRBD2 aligns across 12 bases. Germline trimming cut 3 bases from V and 2 bases from J; bases unmatched to any gene: 6. Germline CDR1 SGDLS, CDR2 YYNGEE. The CDR3 spans 17 residues.

The rearrangement links TRBV28 to TRBJ2-7, with 7 bases matching TRBD2. The germline CDR1 and CDR2 sequences are MDHEN and SYDVKM. Unmatched junction bases numbered 7, after V lost 4 bases and J lost 4 bases. The CDR3 is 14 amino acids. The CDR3 here is CASSSLGGEYEQYF. In DNA form, the CDR3 reads TGTGCCAGCAGTTCCCTGGGAGGGGAGTACGAGCAGTACTTC.

The chain couples TRBV7-9 to TRBJ1-6; TRBD1 is a possible D gene (6 bases). V lost 5 bases, J lost 7 bases, and 12 bases lay in between. Germline V gene lookup returns CDR1 SEHNR and CDR2 FQNEAQ (reference sequence). The CDR3 consists of 14 residues. CDR3 in amino acids: CASSTRDRNSPLHF. As DNA, the CDR3 is TGTGCCAGCAGCACCAGAGACAGGAATTCACCCCTCCACTTT.

V gene TRBV3-1 (or the pseudogene TRBV3-2) combines with J gene TRBJ1-2; D may be TRBD1 (5 bases). The CDR3 has 15 residues. V lost 5 bases and J 2 bases, leaving 15 bases between the germline ends. Germline loops: CDR1 LGHDT, CDR2 YNNKEL (reference sequence). For the CDR3, the DNA is TGTGCCAGCAGCGTTCAGGGTGTCCGCAACTATGGCTACACCTTC. It codes for CASSVQGVRNYGYTF.

The chain joins TRBV10-3 to TRBJ1-6, with D possibly TRBD1 on 5 matching bases. The CDR3 extends over 13 amino acids. The germline gives CDR1 ENHRY, CDR2 SYGVKD. The germline V and J ends were trimmed by 2 bases and 13 bases, with 12 bases remaining between them. This chain's CDR3 is CAISEGQGEPLHF. The CDR3 DNA sequence: TGTGCCATCAGTGAGGGGCAGGGTGAGCCCCTCCACTTT.

This chain joins TRBV5-1 and TRBJ1-1, with D possibly matching TRBD1 (6 bases). The ends were cut back, 7 bases at V and 1 base at J, with 14 bases in the middle. The CDR3 runs 14 residues. CDR1 and CDR2 (germline): SGHRS, YFSETQ. CDR3 nucleotides: TGCGCCAGCGGACGGGGGGCTGGGAACACTGAAGCTTTCTTT. It encodes CASGRGAGNTEAFF.

This sequence joins TRBV7-8 and TRBJ2-7, with D tentatively TRBD1 (5 bases). The V and J ends lost 2 bases and 4 bases respectively, with 15 bases between them. Germline assignment: CDR1 SGHVS and CDR2 FQNEAQ. This CDR3 has 15 residues. CDR3 sequence: CASSLLAGFPYEQYF. DNA of the CDR3: TGTGCCAGCAGCTTATTAGCAGGGTTTCCGTACGAGCAGTACTTC. The complete variable domain, with remaining parts taken from reference TRBV7-8 and TRBJ2-7, reads GAGVSQSPRYKVAKRGQDVALRCDPISGHVSLFWYQQALGQGPEFLTYFQNEAQLDKSGLPSDRFFAERPEGSVSTLKIQRTQQEDSAVYLCASSLLAGFPYEQYFGPGTRLTVT.

This clone occurred a few times. CDR3 DNA: TGTGCCAGCAGCTTCAGACAGAATGAAAAACTGTTTTTT. Protein product: CASSFRQNEKLFF. V gene TRBV11-2 combines with J gene TRBJ1-4; possible D gene TRBD1, 5 bases. V lost 3 bases, J lost 5 bases, and 7 bases lay in between. The CDR3 runs 13 residues. Germline V CDR1 and CDR2: SGHAT, FQNNGV. Using reference TRBV11-2 and TRBJ1-4 for the parts outside the CDR3, the full variable domain is EAGVAQSPRYKIIEKRQSVAFWCNPISGHATLYWYQQILGQGPKLLIQFQNNGVVDDSQLPKDRFSAERLKGVDSTLKIQPAKLEDSAVYLCASSFRQNEKLFFGSGTQLSVL.

The V gene is TRBV18, the J gene TRBJ1-2; 9 bases agree with TRBD1. After removal of 3 bases from V and 6 bases from J, the junction contained 5 bases not matched to a gene. The CDR3 has 14 residues. CDR1 and CDR2 (germline): KGHSH, LQKENI. DNA for the CDR3: TGTGCCAGCTCACCGGGACAGGGTGGCAATGGCTACACCTTC. It is translated as CASSPGQGGNGYTF.

CDR3 nucleotide sequence: TGTGCCAGCAGCTTGGGAGGGAGGGAGACCGGGGAGCTGTTTTTT. Its translation is CASSLGGRETGELFF. This chain links TRBV5-4 with TRBJ2-2, with 7 nucleotides matching TRBD2. The germline V gene has CDR1 SGHNT and CDR2 YYREEE (reference sequence). J was trimmed by 5 bases and V by 0 bases; bases with no gene match: 4. This CDR3 region has 15 residues.

This rearrangement joins TRBV10-3 to TRBJ1-4; the match to TRBD1 covers 10 bases. J gave up 5 bases and V 6 bases, and 3 bases lay outside the gene matches. The CDR3 loop spans 14 amino acids. Germline lookup yields CDR1 ENHRY and CDR2 SYGVKD. CDR3 residues: CAISPGQGNEKLFF. The CDR3 DNA reads TGTGCCATCAGCCCGGGACAGGGGAATGAAAAACTGTTTTTT.